This T cell receptor beta chain emerged from a study of OX40 agonist ivuxolimab in advanced cancers. Generated by immunoSEQ multiplex PCR, the TCRdb table keeps only in-frame clones and is missing some. The sample lists around 18,000 clones; approximately 80% were seen once. This CDR3 spans 18 amino acids. CDR1 is LNHDA, CDR2 SQIVND, per germline (reference sequence). V was cut by 3 bases and J by 0 bases, with 20 bases left in between. This receptor was obtained from an adult with an advanced solid tumor such as melanoma, head and neck, liver or kidney cancer. The genes are TRBV19 and TRBJ1-1; TRBD1 might be the D (6 bases). The material sequenced was CD4+ or CD8+ T cells sorted from blood, taken in a trial of the OX40 agonist ivuxolimab. DNA of the CDR3: TGTGCCAGTAGTATGTGGGAACAGGGACAAAGGCTGAACACTGAAGCTTTCTTT. Translating it yields CASSMWEQGQRLNTEAFF. Using reference TRBV19 and TRBJ1-1 for the parts outside the CDR3, the full variable domain is DGGITQSPKYLFRKEGQNVTLSCEQNLNHDAMYWYRQDPGQGLRLIYYSQIVNDFQKGDIAEGYSVSREKKESFPLTVTSAQKNPTAFYLCASSMWEQGQRLNTEAFFGQGTRLTVV.